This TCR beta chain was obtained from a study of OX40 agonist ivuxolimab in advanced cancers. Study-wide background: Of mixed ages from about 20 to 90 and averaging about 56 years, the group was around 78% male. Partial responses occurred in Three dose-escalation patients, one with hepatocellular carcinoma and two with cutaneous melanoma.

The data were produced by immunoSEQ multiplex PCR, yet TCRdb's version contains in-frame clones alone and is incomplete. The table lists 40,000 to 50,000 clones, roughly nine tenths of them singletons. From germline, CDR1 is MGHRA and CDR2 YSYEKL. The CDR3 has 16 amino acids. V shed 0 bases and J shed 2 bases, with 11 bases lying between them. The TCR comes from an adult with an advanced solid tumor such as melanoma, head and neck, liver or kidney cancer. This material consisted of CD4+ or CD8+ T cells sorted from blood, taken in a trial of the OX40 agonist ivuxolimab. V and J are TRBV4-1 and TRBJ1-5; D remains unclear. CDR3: CASSQDGGIGNQPQHF. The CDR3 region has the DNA TGCGCCAGCAGCCAAGATGGCGGGATAGGCAATCAGCCCCAGCATTTT.